The rows below give T cell receptor beta chains drawn from one sample of a study of blood T cells in healthy people across ages. Using its own MiXCR run on the 5' RACE reads, TCRdb lists one record per CDR3 protein. The sample consists of about 670,000 distinct CDR3 sequences, over 40% of them appearing once. The sample was blood. Receptors were obtained from a man aged 80 or over in good health. Each CDR3 is given with its conserved first and last residue. D genes are given only for firm matches. Clone size is shown for a subset of rows, as once, few, many or a class of expanded clone.

V gene,clone size,D gene,J gene,CDR3 DNA,CDR3 protein
TRBV9,few,NA,TRBJ2-3,TGTGCCAGCAGCGCCTTACAGGGATCGGGAGATACGCAGTATTTT,CASSALQGSGDTQYF
TRBV20-1,once,TRBD2,TRBJ2-3,TGCAGTGCACGGTATAGCGGGAGGGCCGGTTTCGCAGATACGCAGTATTTT,CSARYSGRAGFADTQYF
TRBV9,NA,TRBD1,TRBJ2-3,TGTGCCAGCGGCGGCCTTCAGGGGGCAGATACGCAGTATTTT,CASGGLQGADTQYF
TRBV7-2,NA,NA,TRBJ1-1,TGTGTCAGCAGCTGGTCCGGGGGCACTGAAGCTTTCTTT,CVSSWSGGTEAFF
TRBV7-2,NA,NA,TRBJ2-3,TGTGCCAGCAGGCGCGACAGGTCCACAGATACGCAGTATTTT,CASRRDRSTDTQYF
TRBV20-1,NA,NA,TRBJ2-3,TGCAGTGCTGACCCCCGGGACTCAGATACGCAGTATTTT,CSADPRDSDTQYF
TRBV7-2,NA,NA,TRBJ1-5,TGTGCCAGCAGCTTTGGTCCACGTAGCAATCAGCCCCAGCATTTT,CASSFGPRSNQPQHF
TRBV7-2,many,NA,TRBJ2-5,TGTGCCAGCAGCTTAGTCGGCAGGGGCCAACCTACGGATACCCAGTACTTC,CASSLVGRGQPTDTQYF
TRBV29-1,few,NA,TRBJ1-1,TGCAGCGTTGTAGGTCAGGGCGGCACTGAAGCTTTCTTT,CSVVGQGGTEAFF
TRBV6-5,few,TRBD2,TRBJ2-3,TGTGCCAGCAGTGATAGCGGGGGAGCAGATACGCAGTATTTT,CASSDSGGADTQYF
TRBV7-2,NA,NA,TRBJ2-7,TGTGCCAGCACCAAACCCCTAGGGAGGGGGCTCTACGAGCAGTACTTC,CASTKPLGRGLYEQYF
TRBV7-2,NA,TRBD2,TRBJ2-1,TGTGCCAGCAGAATGGGACTAGCGGGGGGGTACAATGAGCAGTTCTTC,CASRMGLAGGYNEQFF
TRBV6-2/TRBV6-3,few,TRBD2,TRBJ2-7,TGTGCCAGCAGTAGGCCATGGGCTAGCGGGAACAGCTCCTACGAGCAGTACTTC,CASSRPWASGNSSYEQYF
TRBV4-2,NA,NA,TRBJ2-7,TGTGCCAGCAGCCAAGCGTGGGGTACCTCCTACGAGCAGTACTTC,CASSQAWGTSYEQYF
TRBV6-5,NA,TRBD2,TRBJ2-3,TGTGCCAGCACCGAACCGACTAGCGGAGGGGGCGATACGCAGTATTTT,CASTEPTSGGGDTQYF
TRBV5-1,NA,NA,TRBJ2-7,TGCGCCAGCAGCAGGGACTTAGCTGGCTACGAGCAGTACTTC,CASSRDLAGYEQYF
TRBV20-1,few,TRBD1,TRBJ2-4,TGCAGTGCTTCCGGCACGACAGGGGGCGCGAAAAACATTCAGTACTTC,CSASGTTGGAKNIQYF
TRBV21-1,few,NA,TRBJ2-7,TGTGCCAGCAGCGAAGGACGCTCCTACGAGCAGTACTTC,CASSEGRSYEQYF
TRBV5-5,NA,NA,TRBJ2-2,TGTGCCAGCAGCTTGAAGTGGCCGATAAACACCGGGGAGCTGTTTTTT,CASSLKWPINTGELFF
TRBV6-2/TRBV6-3,NA,TRBD1,TRBJ2-5,TGTGCCAGCAGTTACCGGGGGGCCGGGACAGGGTTAGAGACCCAGTACTTC,CASSYRGAGTGLETQYF
TRBV14,NA,NA,TRBJ2-7,TGTGCCAGCAGCCAATTCGTTGCCTACAATGAGCAGTACTTC,CASSQFVAYNEQYF
TRBV4-1,NA,NA,TRBJ2-7,TGCGCCAGCAGCCTAGCCGGGACTGACTCCTACGAGCAGTACTTC,CASSLAGTDSYEQYF
TRBV10-3,NA,TRBD1,TRBJ2-1,TGTGCCATCAGTGGAGGACAGGGGGGGTACAATGAGCAGTTCTTC,CAISGGQGGYNEQFF
TRBV20-1,NA,NA,TRBJ2-1,TGCAGTGCCGGGGTAGCGGCCAGCTCCTACAATGAGCAGTTCTTC,CSAGVAASSYNEQFF
TRBV7-9,NA,NA,TRBJ2-7,TGTGCCAGCAGCTTATCCCGATTAGGACTAAAGAAAGTCGGGTACAATGAGCAGTACTTC,CASSLSRLGLKKVGYNEQYF
TRBV20-1,NA,NA,TRBJ2-1,TGCAGTGCTAGTGGCCCCGGACTGGGTAATGAGCAGTTCTTC,CSASGPGLGNEQFF
TRBV29-1,NA,TRBD1,TRBJ1-2,TGCAGCGTCAGCCCCACAGGGGACTATGGCTACACCTTC,CSVSPTGDYGYTF
TRBV5-1,few,NA,TRBJ2-1,TGCGCCAGCAGCTTTGCGCATTACTCCTACAATGAGCAGTTCTTC,CASSFAHYSYNEQFF
TRBV29-1,NA,NA,TRBJ2-5,TGCAGCGTTGGACCCTCCCGGGCAGAGACCCAGTACTTC,CSVGPSRAETQYF
TRBV10-3,NA,NA,TRBJ1-1,TGTGCCATCAGTGCGCGAGAACTCAGTGGGACTGAAGCTTTCTTT,CAISARELSGTEAFF
TRBV7-2,few,NA,TRBJ1-2,TGTGCCAGCAGCCTTGACTCCGGGGGCCTAGCTAACTATGGCTACACCTTC,CASSLDSGGLANYGYTF
TRBV3-1,NA,TRBD1,TRBJ2-7,TGTGCCAGCAGCCAAGATGGGGCGACAGGGAGCTCCTACGAGCAGTACTTC,CASSQDGATGSSYEQYF
TRBV20-1,NA,NA,TRBJ2-7,TGCAGTACCGGACTCCCAAACATCTACGAGCAGTACTTC,CSTGLPNIYEQYF
TRBV9,few,TRBD1,TRBJ1-1,TGTGCCAGCAGCGTAGTCGGGACAGGGGACACTGAAGCTTTCTTT,CASSVVGTGDTEAFF
TRBV7-2,NA,NA,TRBJ2-1,TGTGCCAGCAGCCGAACCTCATCCGGGTTAAGCTACGAGCAGTTCTTC,CASSRTSSGLSYEQFF
TRBV20-1,NA,NA,TRBJ2-1,TGCAGTGCTCCTACCCCTCGAGGGACACCCTACAATGAGCAGTTCTTC,CSAPTPRGTPYNEQFF
TRBV7-6,NA,TRBD2,TRBJ2-1,TGTGCCAGCAGCTTAGTGGCCTACCTGAGCGGTCTCGGGAGGGGCAAGATGAATGAGCAGTTCTTC,CASSLVAYLSGLGRGKMNEQFF
TRBV6-5,few,NA,TRBJ1-4,TGTGCCAGCAGCCCCGGGCGTGTTCTGGAAAAACTGTTTTTT,CASSPGRVLEKLFF
TRBV14,many,TRBD2,TRBJ2-5,TGTGCCAGCAGCCAAGATTTCGGGGGGAAGGAGACCCAGTACTTC,CASSQDFGGKETQYF
TRBV7-2,NA,TRBD1,TRBJ2-1,TGTGCCAGCAGCCCTTGGACAGGGTTAGGCAATGAGCAGTTCTTC,CASSPWTGLGNEQFF
TRBV5-6,few,NA,TRBJ1-2,TGTGCCAGCAGCTTGCGGTCTCGTTTGGGAGTTTACACCTTC,CASSLRSRLGVYTF
TRBV7-9,NA,NA,TRBJ1-1,TGTGCCAGCAGCTTAGTGCGGGGGGCTGGTGAAGCTTTCTTT,CASSLVRGAGEAFF
TRBV29-1,many,TRBD2,TRBJ2-3,TGCAGCGGTAGCGGGAGTCGGGGCACAGATACGCAGTATTTT,CSGSGSRGTDTQYF
TRBV20-1,few,NA,TRBJ2-1,TGCAGTGCGGAAAGGACGGCTCGTTCCAATGAGCAGTTCTTC,CSAERTARSNEQFF
TRBV7-8,NA,NA,TRBJ1-1,TGTGCCAGCAGCTTCGGGACATCCACTGAAGCTTTCTTT,CASSFGTSTEAFF
TRBV28,few,NA,TRBJ1-2,TGTGCCAGCAGTTTAGTTCAGGAGACACGTGGCTACACCTTC,CASSLVQETRGYTF
TRBV7-2,many,NA,TRBJ2-7,TGTGCCAGCAGCTTAGCTCTTACCGCCTACGAGCAGTACTTC,CASSLALTAYEQYF
TRBV13,NA,NA,TRBJ1-1,TGTGCCAGCAGCTTAAACTTCGGACTTCGAAAGGGGAACACTGAAGCTTTCTTT,CASSLNFGLRKGNTEAFF
TRBV6-1,many,TRBD1,TRBJ2-2,TGTGCCAGCAGTGAAATCCCTCCGGGACAGCTAACCGGGGAGCTGTTTTTT,CASSEIPPGQLTGELFF
TRBV12-3/TRBV12-4,NA,NA,TRBJ2-3,TGTGCCAGCAGTCCGGGACCCACAGCCACAGATACGCAGTATTTT,CASSPGPTATDTQYF
TRBV21-1,many,NA,TRBJ2-7,TGTGCCAGCAGCTCGGGTCCTACATCCTACGAGCAGTACTTC,CASSSGPTSYEQYF
TRBV10-3,few,NA,TRBJ2-7,TGTGCCATCAGCCCGGACAGCCACAATGAGCAGTACTTC,CAISPDSHNEQYF
TRBV27,NA,TRBD1,TRBJ2-3,TGTGCCAGCAGTTTCGGACAGGGCCTCACAGATACGCAGTATTTT,CASSFGQGLTDTQYF
TRBV5-1,NA,TRBD2,TRBJ2-7,TGCGCCAGCAGCCCTCCGAGCGGGGCCTCCTACAATGAGCAGTACTTC,CASSPPSGASYNEQYF
TRBV11-2,NA,NA,TRBJ1-4,TGTGCCAGCAGCTTAGAAAGGATTAATGAAAGACTGTTTTTT,CASSLERINERLFF
TRBV20-1,NA,NA,TRBJ1-6,TGCAGTGCTTACAAGACCGGGAGCAATAATTCACCCCTCCACTTT,CSAYKTGSNNSPLHF
TRBV11-2,NA,TRBD2,TRBJ2-1,TGTGCCAGCAGTTCAGAAACCTGGACTAGCGGGTACCAAGAGACCCAGTTCTTC,CASSSETWTSGYQETQFF
TRBV11-3,NA,NA,TRBJ2-3,TGTGCCAGCAGCTCTGGACACGGGGAATATACGCAGTATTTT,CASSSGHGEYTQYF
TRBV12-3/TRBV12-4,NA,TRBD2,TRBJ2-1,TGTGCCAGCAGTGGACTAGGTTCTGTTAATGAGCAGTTCTTC,CASSGLGSVNEQFF
TRBV20-1,NA,TRBD2,TRBJ2-1,TGCAGTGCTCCGTTATCCAGCGGGGGAACCTACAATGAGCAGTTCTTC,CSAPLSSGGTYNEQFF